These 10 T cell receptor beta chains share one sample of origin, sequenced in a study of blood T cell repertoires in COVID-19. Method: immunoSEQ multiplex PCR; TCRdb's copy keeps in-frame clones and lacks some. The repertoire holds 200,000 to 300,000 clones, with over 80% as singletons. The sequenced sample was peripheral blood. The receptors stem from a human donor in a cohort sampled during active COVID-19.

The gene calls are TRBV1 and TRBJ2-5; TRBD2 was called by the table and not checked on the DNA. TRBV1 is given as a pseudogene. The CDR3 covers 18 residues. CDR3 in amino acids: CTSSQMREALLIQETQYF. The CDR3 coding sequence is TGCACCAGCAGCCAAATGCGGGAGGCCCTCTTAATCCAAGAGACCCAGTACTTC.

The chain links TRBV2 to TRBJ2-1, with D possibly TRBD1 on 6 matching bases. Trimming pared 2 bases from V and 1 base from J, leaving 15 bases between. The CDR3 loop spans 17 amino acids. Per germline, CDR1 SNHLY and CDR2 FYNNEI. CDR3 bases: TGTGCCAGCAGTGAAAGGCTCAGGGGTTCATCCTACAATGAGCAGTTCTTC. Protein sequence: CASSERLRGSSYNEQFF. The entire variable domain, with the rest obtained from reference TRBV2 and TRBJ2-1, is as follows: EPEVTQTPSHQVTQMGQEVILRCVPISNHLYFYWYRQILGQKVEFLVSFYNNEISEKSEIFDDQFSVERPDGSNFTLKIRSTKLEDSAMYFCASSERLRGSSYNEQFFGPGTRLTVL.

This clone has only a few counts. V gene TRBV11-2 combines with J gene TRBJ2-2; possibly TRBD2 for D (6 bases). Trimming took 4 bases from V and 0 from J, leaving 15 bases between them. The germline gives CDR1 SGHAT, CDR2 FQNNGV. The CDR3 totals 17 residues. The CDR3 region has the DNA TGTGCCAGCAGCTCTCGTTTTACGGGGGCGAACACCGGGGAGCTGTTTTTT. It is translated as CASSSRFTGANTGELFF.

This clone was seen a few times. The V and J genes are TRBV24-1 and TRBJ2-7; 8 nucleotides agree with TRBD1. V lost 4 bases, J lost 0 bases, and 7 bases stayed unmatched. The CDR3 spans 16 residues. In germline, CDR1 is KGHDR, CDR2 SFDVKD. The CDR3 nucleotides read TGTGCCACCAGTGACAACGGACAGGGTAGCTCCTACGAGCAGTACTTC. This sequence encodes CATSDNGQGSSYEQYF.

The J gene is TRBJ1-1, the V gene TRBV5-6; D is possibly TRBD1 (6 bases). The CDR3 extends over 14 amino acids. Germline CDR1 and CDR2: SGHDT and YYEEEE. The V end was cut by 7 bases, the J end by 0 bases, with 13 bases between. The CDR3 spells CASEQGGMNTEAFF. The CDR3 DNA follows: TGTGCCAGCGAACAGGGAGGGATGAACACTGAAGCTTTCTTT.

The J gene is TRBJ2-3, the V gene TRBV2, with 9 bases identical to TRBD2. Germline V gives CDR1 SNHLY, CDR2 FYNNEI. V gave up 6 bases and J gave up 4 bases; unmatched junction bases: 8. The CDR3 is 15 residues long. This chain's CDR3 is CASSNIAGEADTQYF. CDR3 DNA sequence: TGTGCCAGCAGCAATATAGCGGGAGAGGCAGATACGCAGTATTTT.

The V gene is TRBV7-2, the J gene TRBJ2-5, with D unresolved. Germline assignment: CDR1 SGHTA and CDR2 FQGNSA. V lost 1 base, J lost 2 bases, and 5 bases lay in between. This CDR3 comprises 13 residues. In DNA form, the CDR3 reads TGTGCCAGCAGCTTAGTCAGTCAAGAGACCCAGTACTTC. It codes for CASSLVSQETQYF.

The chain combines TRBV14 with TRBJ2-2; D is uncertain. The germline CDR1 and CDR2 sequences are SGHDN and FVKESK. The CDR3 covers 15 residues. V lost 4 bases and J lost 7, with 16 bases in between. The CDR3 sequence: CASSLNDVWSGELFF. Written as DNA, the CDR3 is TGTGCCAGCAGCCTCAACGACGTTTGGAGCGGGGAGCTGTTTTTT.

The chain carries TRBV5-6 and TRBJ2-5; 11 nucleotides line up with TRBD1. After removal of 4 bases from V and 5 bases from J, the junction contained 7 bases not matched to a gene. This CDR3 contains 15 residues. Germline-derived CDR1 and CDR2 are SGHDT and YYEEEE. This chain's CDR3 is CASSLRTGGGETQYF. Here the CDR3 DNA reads TGTGCCAGCAGCCTCAGGACAGGGGGCGGGGAGACCCAGTACTTC. The whole variable domain, filled in from reference TRBV5-6 and TRBJ2-5, reads DAGVTQSPTHLIKTRGQQVTLRCSPKSGHDTVSWYQQALGQGPQFIFQYYEEEERQRGNFPDRFSGHQFPNYSSELNVNALLLGDSALYLCASSLRTGGGETQYFGPGTRLLVL.

DNA of the CDR3: TGCGCCAGCAGCTTGGGGACAGCCGAGCAGTACTTC. Its translation: CASSLGTAEQYF. The gene calls are TRBV5-1 and TRBJ2-7; D may be TRBD1 (6 bases). The CDR3 has 12 residues. V shed 0 bases and J shed 6 bases, with 7 bases lying between them. Germline-derived CDR1 and CDR2 are SGHRS and YFSETQ.